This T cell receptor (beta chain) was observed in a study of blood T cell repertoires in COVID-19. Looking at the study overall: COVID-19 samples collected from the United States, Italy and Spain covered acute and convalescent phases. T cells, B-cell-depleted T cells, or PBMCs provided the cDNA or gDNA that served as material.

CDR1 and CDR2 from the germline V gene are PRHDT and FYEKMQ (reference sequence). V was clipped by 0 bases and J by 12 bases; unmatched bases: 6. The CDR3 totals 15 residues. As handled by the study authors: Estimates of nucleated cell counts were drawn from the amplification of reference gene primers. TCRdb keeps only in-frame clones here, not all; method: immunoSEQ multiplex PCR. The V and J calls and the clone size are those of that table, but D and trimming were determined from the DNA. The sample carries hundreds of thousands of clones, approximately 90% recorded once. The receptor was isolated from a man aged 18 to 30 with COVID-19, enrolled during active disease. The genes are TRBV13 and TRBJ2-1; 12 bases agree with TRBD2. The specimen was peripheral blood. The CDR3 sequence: CASSLGTSGSRRQFF. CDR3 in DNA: TGTGCCAGCAGCTTAGGGACTAGCGGGAGCAGGCGGCAGTTCTTC.